The 32 T cell receptor beta chains below all came from one sample that was sequenced in a study of cytomegalovirus exposure and HLA in healthy donors. PCR used 60 Vbeta primers and 13 Jbeta primers. Generated by immunoSEQ multiplex PCR, the TCRdb table keeps only in-frame clones and is missing some. The sample shows some 150,000 clones, about 80% of them seen only once. The source material was PBMCs. Receptor source: a woman between 50 and 59 years old in good health and CMV-seronegative.

The chain carries TRBV5-8 and TRBJ2-4; 9 bases fit TRBD1. The CDR3 loop spans 13 amino acids. Trimming removed 6 bases from V and 7 bases from J; junction bases left unmatched: 5. Germline loops: CDR1 SGHTS, CDR2 YDEGEE. The CDR3 sequence: CASTGTGRNIQYF. The CDR3 DNA reads as TGTGCCAGCACCGGGACAGGGAGGAACATTCAGTACTTC.

A single count supports this clone. The chain recombines TRBV30 with TRBJ1-1, with 9 bases identical to TRBD1. V gave up 5 bases and J gave up 6 bases; unmatched junction bases: 7. This CDR3 contains 13 residues. Per germline, CDR1 GTSNPN and CDR2 SVGIG (reference sequence). The chain's CDR3 is CAWWGQGRSEAFF. The CDR3 coding sequence is TGTGCCTGGTGGGGACAGGGCAGGTCTGAAGCTTTCTTT.

This rearrangement joins TRBV5-5 to TRBJ2-7, with D possibly being TRBD2 (6 bases). The CDR3 consists of 15 residues. Trimming left V 2 bases short and J 2 bases short, with 14 bases between. Germline assignment: CDR1 SGHKS and CDR2 YYEKEE (reference sequence). The CDR3 DNA follows: TGTGCCAGCAGCTTTAGCGGCGACAGACCCTACGAGCAGTACTTC. It codes for CASSFSGDRPYEQYF.

The genes are TRBV11-2 and TRBJ1-1, with D possibly matching TRBD1 (6 bases). V was cut by 5 bases and J by 1 base, with 11 bases left in between. The CDR3 is 14 residues long. Looked up from germline, CDR1 is SGHAT and CDR2 is FQNNGV. CDR3 amino acids: CASSTRDKNTEAFF. The CDR3 region has the DNA TGTGCCAGCAGCACCCGGGACAAGAACACTGAAGCTTTCTTT.

V is TRBV5-6 and J is TRBJ2-5; tentatively, D is TRBD2 (5 bases). The CDR3 is 15 residues long. V was shortened by 2 bases and J by 5 bases, with 16 bases between the two germline ends. The germline gives CDR1 SGHDT, CDR2 YYEEEE. CDR3: CASSFEAARGETQYF. DNA of the CDR3: TGTGCCAGCAGCTTCGAGGCCGCAAGAGGGGAGACCCAGTACTTC.

The chain employs TRBV19 and TRBJ2-7, with TRBD1 identical over 12 bases. This CDR3 contains 17 residues. V shed 4 bases, J shed 4 bases, and the junction held 11 bases outside the gene matches. Germline-derived CDR1 and CDR2 are LNHDA and SQIVND (reference sequence). CDR3 DNA: TGTGCCAGTAGTAGACCCCCGGGACAGGGGGCAAGGTACGAGCAGTACTTC. Protein product: CASSRPPGQGARYEQYF.

CDR3 in amino acids: CASKIGNRDNEQFF. CDR3 sequence (DNA): TGTGCCAGCAAAATCGGGAATAGGGACAATGAGCAGTTCTTC. The rearrangement joins TRBV28 to TRBJ2-1, with a tentative D call TRBD2 (5 bases). V was cut by 7 bases and J by 5 bases, with 15 bases left in between. Germline CDR1 and CDR2: MDHEN and SYDVKM. This CDR3 region has 14 residues.

J is TRBJ2-5 and V is TRBV28, with 7 bases fitting TRBD2. The CDR3 extends over 14 amino acids. Germline-derived CDR1 and CDR2 are MDHEN and SYDVKM. Losses at the gene ends were 2 bases for V and 5 bases for J; bases not matched to a gene: 5. CDR3 sequence: CASSLGGSDETQYF. The CDR3 coding sequence is TGTGCCAGCAGTTTAGGCGGGAGTGATGAGACCCAGTACTTC. Full variable domain (remainder filled in from reference TRBV28 and TRBJ2-5): DVKVTQSSRYLVKRTGEKVFLECVQDMDHENMFWYRQDPGLGLRLIYFSYDVKMKEKGDIPEGYSVSREKKERFSLILESASTNQTSMYLCASSLGGSDETQYFGPGTRLLVL.

V gene TRBV5-1 combines with J gene TRBJ2-7; a possible D gene is TRBD2 (5 bases). Germline CDR1 SGHRS, CDR2 YFSETQ. CDR3 length: 15 amino acids. Trimming pared 0 bases from V and 5 bases from J, leaving 15 bases between. CDR3: CASSLASLFGNEQYF. CDR3 coding DNA: TGCGCCAGCAGCTTGGCCTCTTTGTTCGGGAACGAGCAGTACTTC.

For the CDR3, the DNA is TGTGCCAGCACCCGCTCCTCAGTTTTGCCTGAAGCTTTCTTT. Its protein is CASTRSSVLPEAFF. The rearrangement uses TRBV11-2 and TRBJ1-1; no reliable D call. Per germline, CDR1 SGHAT and CDR2 FQNNGV. V lost 7 bases and J 6 bases, leaving 18 bases between the germline ends. This CDR3 has 14 residues.

The rearrangement joins TRBV28 to TRBJ1-2; D perhaps matches TRBD1 (6 bases). Germline values: CDR1 MDHEN, CDR2 SYDVKM. This CDR3 spans 15 amino acids. Trimming removed 6 bases from V and 7 bases from J, with 21 bases in between. This CDR3 is CASSPNPTGSLGYTF. Here the CDR3 DNA reads TGTGCCAGCAGCCCCAACCCGACAGGCTCCCTTGGCTACACCTTC.

Only a few counts were recorded for this clone. This chain joins TRBV19 and TRBJ2-1, with D possibly matching TRBD2 (6 bases). Between the trimmed V and J ends, which lost 9 bases and 0 bases, there was a span of 9 bases. The CDR3 runs 13 residues. Germline V gene data show CDR1 as LNHDA and CDR2 as SQIVND (reference sequence). The CDR3 region has the DNA TGTGCCAGCCTCGGGAGCTCCTACAATGAGCAGTTCTTC. As protein: CASLGSSYNEQFF. The full variable domain, in which reference TRBV19 and TRBJ2-1 provide the parts outside the CDR3, is DGGITQSPKYLFRKEGQNVTLSCEQNLNHDAMYWYRQDPGQGLRLIYYSQIVNDFQKGDIAEGYSVSREKKESFPLTVTSAQKNPTAFYLCASLGSSYNEQFFGPGTRLTVL.

CDR3 DNA sequence: TGTGCCAGCAGCGTAGTGGTAGCGGATACGCAGTATTTT. Translating gives CASSVVVADTQYF. J is TRBJ2-3 and V is TRBV9; possible D gene TRBD2, 5 bases. Germline V gene lookup returns CDR1 SGDLS and CDR2 YYNGEE. The CDR3 runs 13 residues. V lost 0 bases to trimming and J lost 6 bases, with 8 bases between them.

This clone was recorded a few times. The rearrangement joins TRBV25-1 to TRBJ2-2; 11 bases map to TRBD1. Germline V gene sequence: CDR1 MGHDK, CDR2 SYGVNS. There are 15 residues in the CDR3. V shed 7 bases and J 4 bases; nucleotides not matched to a gene: 5. For the CDR3, the DNA is TGTGCCAGCAAGGGGGACAGGGGGAGCACCGGGGAGCTGTTTTTT. Translated: CASKGDRGSTGELFF.

The chain has TRBV27 and TRBJ2-3, with TRBD2 matching over 8 bases. The germline CDR1 and CDR2 sequences are MNHEY and SMNVEV (reference sequence). Trimming removed 4 bases from V and 3 bases from J; junction bases left unmatched: 9. This CDR3 contains 16 residues. CDR3 nucleotide sequence: TGTGCCAGCAGTTCTCAGAGCGGGAGAGGGACAGATACGCAGTATTTT. Translated, it gives CASSSQSGRGTDTQYF.

The CDR3 loop reads CASSLAGGSTDTQYF. CDR3 sequence (DNA): TGTGCCAGCAGCTTAGCTGGCGGGAGCACAGATACGCAGTATTTT. The chain is built from TRBV7-9 and TRBJ2-3; weak D call: TRBD2 (5 bases). The CDR3 consists of 15 residues. V was trimmed by 0 bases and J by 0 bases, leaving 7 bases between them. CDR1 and CDR2 from the germline V gene are SEHNR and FQNEAQ (reference sequence).

The J gene is TRBJ2-2, the V gene TRBV19; a possible D gene is TRBD2 (7 bases). V was pared by 6 bases and J by 4 bases, with 18 bases between. CDR1 LNHDA and CDR2 SQIVND come from the germline V gene (reference sequence). This CDR3 comprises 16 residues. CDR3 in DNA: TGTGCCAGTAGGGGGGTCGGGGGGCCGGGCACCGGGGAGCTGTTTTTT. This sequence encodes CASRGVGGPGTGELFF.

The chain uses TRBV7-3 and TRBJ1-2; 9 nucleotides line up with TRBD1. CDR1 is SGHTA, CDR2 FQGTGA, per germline. V lost 5 bases, J lost 4 bases, and 2 bases stayed unmatched. The CDR3 sequence is 13 residues long. In nucleotides, the CDR3 is TGTGCCAGCAGCACGACAGGGGGCTATGGCTACACCTTC. Its protein is CASSTTGGYGYTF.

The J gene is TRBJ1-2, the V gene TRBV7-8; no reliable D call. The V gene lost 5 bases and the J gene lost 8 bases, with 18 bases spanning the gap. Germline-derived CDR1 and CDR2 are SGHVS and FQNEAQ. The CDR3 is 14 amino acids. The CDR3 nucleotides are TGTGCCAGCAGCCCCCGGTGGACTCACGGAGGCTACACCTTC. Translated, it gives CASSPRWTHGGYTF. Full variable domain (missing parts from reference TRBV7-8 and TRBJ1-2): GAGVSQSPRYKVAKRGQDVALRCDPISGHVSLFWYQQALGQGPEFLTYFQNEAQLDKSGLPSDRFFAERPEGSVSTLKIQRTQQEDSAVYLCASSPRWTHGGYTFGSGTRLTVV.

A word on this clone: Other nucleotide sequences in the sample specify the same CDR3. The rearrangement uses TRBV28 and TRBJ1-1; 8 bases match TRBD1. J gave up 5 bases and V 5 bases, and 7 bases lay outside the gene matches. CDR1 and CDR2 (germline): MDHEN, SYDVKM. CDR3 size: 14 residues. CDR3 amino acids: CASSLDRVGTEAFF. The CDR3, as DNA: TGTGCCAGCAGTCTGGACAGGGTAGGGACTGAAGCTTTCTTT.

The rearrangement joins TRBV6-5 to TRBJ2-7, with 10 positions matching TRBD1. The CDR3 runs to 15 residues. Germline CDR1 MNHEY, CDR2 SVGAGI. The V segment lost 7 bases and the J segment 4 bases; nucleotides outside the gene matches: 10. CDR3 region: CASTPSRDRGYEQYF. In nucleotides, the CDR3 is TGTGCCAGCACCCCTTCCCGGGACAGGGGTTACGAGCAGTACTTC.

The chain uses TRBV6-6 and TRBJ1-5; D is possibly TRBD1 (6 bases). In germline, CDR1 is MNHNY, CDR2 SVGAGI (reference sequence). The CDR3 runs to 14 residues. With 7 bases removed from V and 6 bases from J, the gap between germline ends came to 16 bases. CDR3 sequence: CASIVQGSSQPQHF. CDR3 DNA: TGTGCCAGCATAGTACAGGGAAGTAGTCAGCCCCAGCATTTT.

The CDR3 loop is CASSWDRREKLFF. The DNA of the CDR3 is TGTGCCAGCAGTTGGGACAGGAGAGAAAAACTGTTTTTT. The chain links TRBV6-5 to TRBJ1-4, with 8 bases that match TRBD1. The CDR3 sequence is 13 residues long. Germline CDR1 is MNHEY and CDR2 is SVGAGI. Unmatched junction bases numbered 3, after V lost 4 bases and J lost 8 bases.

CDR3 nucleotides: TGTGCCAGCCGGGACACAACCTACGAGCAGTACTTC. Its translation: CASRDTTYEQYF. The chain employs TRBV6-5 and TRBJ2-7; a possible D gene is TRBD1 (6 bases). CDR3 length: 12 amino acids. V was clipped by 8 bases and J by 2 bases, with 10 bases between them. The germline V gene has CDR1 MNHEY and CDR2 SVGAGI.

As DNA, the CDR3 is TGTGCCAGCAGTGAAAATAGTTATCAGCCCCAGCATTTT. It codes for CASSENSYQPQHF. The chain uses TRBV25-1 and TRBJ1-5; D gene ambiguous. V lost 2 bases to trimming and J lost 5 bases, with 7 bases between them. Germline assignment: CDR1 MGHDK and CDR2 SYGVNS. The CDR3 is made up of 13 amino acids.

This clone was detected only a few times. The CDR3 coding sequence is TGTGCCAGCAGCTTCCGGGAACCGTACCAAGAGACCCAGTACTTC. This codes for CASSFREPYQETQYF. V and J are TRBV5-6 and TRBJ2-5; D is perhaps TRBD2 (5 bases). This CDR3 comprises 15 residues. Trimming left V 2 bases short and J 0 bases short, with 11 bases between. Germline assignment: CDR1 SGHDT and CDR2 YYEEEE. The variable domain in full, with the rest retrieved from reference TRBV5-6 and TRBJ2-5, is DAGVTQSPTHLIKTRGQQVTLRCSPKSGHDTVSWYQQALGQGPQFIFQYYEEEERQRGNFPDRFSGHQFPNYSSELNVNALLLGDSALYLCASSFREPYQETQYFGPGTRLLVL.

This chain joins TRBV10-1 and TRBJ1-4; D not certain. CDR3 size: 13 residues. Trimming took off 2 bases at V and 8 bases at J, with 9 bases between the two ends. Germline-derived CDR1 and CDR2 are WNHNN and SYGVQD (reference sequence). CDR3 sequence: CASSEGGGEKLFF. The CDR3 coding sequence is TGCGCCAGCAGTGAGGGTGGAGGAGAAAAACTGTTTTTT.

This clone was seen a handful of times. The rearrangement joins TRBV20-1 to TRBJ2-7, with D possibly being TRBD1 (5 bases). Trimming took 3 bases from V and 3 from J, leaving 6 bases between them. Germline V gene lookup returns CDR1 DFQATT and CDR2 SNEGSKA (reference sequence). The CDR3 contains 11 residues. CDR3 DNA: TGCAGTGCTAGGGACAACTACGAGCAGTACTTC. This codes for CSARDNYEQYF.

This chain uses TRBV18 with TRBJ1-5, with D hard to call. In germline, CDR1 is KGHSH, CDR2 LQKENI. V was clipped by 5 bases and J by 0 bases, with 11 bases between them. The CDR3 extends over 15 amino acids. The CDR3: CASSEAGGSNQPQHF. The CDR3 DNA sequence: TGTGCCAGCTCAGAGGCGGGCGGTAGCAATCAGCCCCAGCATTTT.

The CDR3 DNA sequence: TGTGCCAGCAGTTACAGTGCAAAGAACGGCTACGAGCAGTACTTC. It specifies CASSYSAKNGYEQYF. The chain recombines TRBV6-5 with TRBJ2-7; D is undetermined. This CDR3 is 15 amino acids long. V was clipped by 2 bases and J by 3 bases, with 14 bases between them. Germline CDR1 reads MNHEY; CDR2 reads SVGAGI.

V is TRBV5-8 and J is TRBJ1-5; 7 nucleotides agree with TRBD1. The CDR3 spans 16 residues. V shed 3 bases and J 0 bases; nucleotides not matched to a gene: 6. Looked up from germline, CDR1 is SGHTS and CDR2 is YDEGEE. This chain's CDR3 is CASSSRTGNSNQPQHF. CDR3 sequence (DNA): TGTGCCAGCAGCTCCCGGACAGGCAATAGCAATCAGCCCCAGCATTTT. Using reference TRBV5-8 and TRBJ1-5 for the parts outside the CDR3, the full variable domain is EAGVTQSPTHLIKTRGQQATLRCSPISGHTSVYWYQQALGLGLQFLLWYDEGEERNRGNFPPRFSGRQFPNYSSELNVNALELEDSALYLCASSSRTGNSNQPQHFGDGTRLSIL.

The chain is built from TRBV28 and TRBJ1-2; no reliable D call. Germline CDR1 MDHEN, CDR2 SYDVKM. The V end was cut by 2 bases, the J end by 7 bases, with 5 bases between. This CDR3 region has 11 residues. In nucleotides, the CDR3 is TGTGCCAGCAGTTTACGGGTTGGCTACACCTTC. Residues: CASSLRVGYTF.